This entry lists 21 T cell receptor beta chains sequenced from one sample in a study of blood T cell repertoires in COVID-19. Some clones are missing from TCRdb's copy, which holds only in-frame ones; the method was immunoSEQ multiplex PCR. The sample comprises under 300,000 clones, roughly nine tenths of which are singletons, and roughly 12% rests with the top ten. The sequencing sample was made of peripheral blood. The origin of the receptors is a woman aged 25 to 39 with COVID-19, enrolled during active disease.

J is TRBJ2-7 and V is TRBV4-1; 7 bases match TRBD2. Per germline, CDR1 MGHRA and CDR2 YSYEKL. The CDR3 extends over 15 amino acids. J lost 6 bases, V lost 0 bases, and 8 bases had no gene match. The CDR3 DNA is TGCGCCAGCAGCCAAGATCAGGGAGGGGCTCTCGAGCAGTACTTC. This translates into CASSQDQGGALEQYF.

The rearrangement joins TRBV5-1 to TRBJ2-1, with a possible D match to TRBD2 (6 bases). Between the trimmed V and J ends, which lost 0 bases and 5 bases, there was a span of 15 bases. CDR3 length: 16 residues. Germline V CDR1 and CDR2: SGHRS, YFSETQ. CDR3 bases: TGCGCCAGCAGCTTGGACGAGACTAGAGTTCACAATGAGCAGTTCTTC. As protein: CASSLDETRVHNEQFF.

This clone was counted between two and nine times. The chain links TRBV7-9 to TRBJ1-6; 7 bases fit TRBD1. CDR1 is SEHNR and CDR2 is FQNEAQ in the germline V gene (reference sequence). With 2 bases clipped from V and 8 bases from J, the junction kept 3 bases outside the gene matches. This CDR3 is 14 amino acids long. CDR3 coding DNA: TGTGCCAGCAGCTTAAGGGACAGCTATTCACCCCTCCACTTT. Translated, it gives CASSLRDSYSPLHF.

The chain employs TRBV19 and TRBJ2-5; 12 nucleotides match TRBD2. The CDR3 has 15 amino acids. V lost 5 bases to trimming and J lost 2 bases; unmatched junction nucleotides: 3. Germline V gene sequence: CDR1 LNHDA, CDR2 SQIVND (reference sequence). CDR3 protein: CASSASGGEQETQYF. The CDR3 DNA is TGTGCCAGTAGTGCTAGCGGGGGGGAACAAGAGACCCAGTACTTC.

This clone was observed once. The gene calls are TRBV5-4 and TRBJ2-7, with TRBD1 matching 11 bases. The V gene's germline CDR1 is SGHNT and CDR2 YYREEE (reference sequence). V shed 4 bases, J shed 5 bases, and the junction held 8 bases outside the gene matches. The CDR3 sequence is 15 residues long. In DNA form, the CDR3 reads TGTGCCAGCAGCCGGCGAGGACAGGGGGCCGACGAGCAGTACTTC. Protein sequence: CASSRRGQGADEQYF.

J is TRBJ2-3 and V is TRBV19, with D perhaps matching TRBD1 (5 bases). Germline V gene sequence: CDR1 LNHDA, CDR2 SQIVND (reference sequence). The CDR3 extends over 17 amino acids. Trimming took off 6 bases at V and 6 bases at J, with 25 bases between the two ends. CDR3 region: CASSYFVDMASSDTQYF. The CDR3 DNA reads TGTGCCAGTAGCTACTTTGTGGACATGGCGTCCAGCGATACGCAGTATTTT.

DNA for the CDR3: TGTGCCAGCGGTGGAGGACAACTATACACCGGGGAGCTGTTTTTT. It is translated as CASGGGQLYTGELFF. This chain connects TRBV2 to TRBJ2-2, with D perhaps being TRBD1 or TRBD2 (5 bases each). Germline V gives CDR1 SNHLY, CDR2 FYNNEI. CDR3 length equals 15 residues. The V end was cut by 8 bases, the J end by 3 bases, with 16 bases between.

This chain uses TRBV30 with TRBJ1-4; D possibly corresponds to TRBD1 (6 bases). Germline values: CDR1 GTSNPN, CDR2 SVGIG (reference sequence). The length of the CDR3 is 13 residues. The V and J ends lost 2 bases and 8 bases respectively, with 12 bases between them. The CDR3 DNA reads TGTGCCTGGAGTCGGAGCAGGGGCGAAAAACTGTTTTTT. Translated, it gives CAWSRSRGEKLFF.

This chain connects TRBV28 to TRBJ2-3, with 10 bases identical to TRBD2. V dropped 6 bases and J dropped 1; count of bases not matched to a gene: 10. Germline CDR1 is MDHEN and CDR2 is SYDVKM. CDR3 length: 17 amino acids. The CDR3 DNA reads as TGTGCCAGCAGCACCATCTGGGGGACTAGCGGCACAGATACGCAGTATTTT. It encodes CASSTIWGTSGTDTQYF.

The chain recombines TRBV11-3 with TRBJ1-1; no clear D gene. The germline gives CDR1 SGHNT, CDR2 YENEEA. V was shortened by 5 bases and J by 2 bases, with 12 bases between the two germline ends. This CDR3 is built from 14 residues. The CDR3 nucleotides read TGTGCCAGCAGCCCCGGACTGACAAACACTGAAGCTTTCTTT. Its protein is CASSPGLTNTEAFF.

This sequence joins TRBV2 and TRBJ1-2; TRBD1 matches 7 bases. Germline V gene sequence: CDR1 SNHLY, CDR2 FYNNEI. V lost 3 bases and J lost 3; bases outside the gene matches: 13. The CDR3 covers 17 residues. This CDR3 is CASSEGGPGQRHYGYTF. The CDR3 DNA reads TGTGCCAGCAGTGAGGGAGGTCCGGGACAGCGACACTATGGCTACACCTTC.

The chain links TRBV29-1 to TRBJ2-3, with D perhaps matching TRBD1 (5 bases). The V end lost 3 bases, the J end lost 3 bases, and 10 bases lay between the germline ends. Germline CDR1 is SQVTM and CDR2 is ANQGSEA. The CDR3 spans 13 residues. In nucleotides, the CDR3 is TGCAGCGTTGAGGGCAGGGTAACAGATACGCAGTATTTT. Amino acid sequence: CSVEGRVTDTQYF.

CDR3 sequence: CASSLGDSKNTIYF. In nucleotides, the CDR3 is TGTGCCAGCAGCTTGGGGGACAGCAAAAACACCATATATTTT. The chain combines TRBV5-4 with TRBJ1-3, with 7 bases aligning to TRBD1. The CDR3 totals 14 residues. Per the germline V gene, CDR1 is SGHNT and CDR2 is YYREEE (reference sequence). Trimming removed 0 bases from V and 6 bases from J; junction bases left unmatched: 3.

This rearrangement joins TRBV6-1 to TRBJ2-3, with 11 nucleotides matching TRBD1. The CDR3 is made up of 17 amino acids. Unmatched junction bases numbered 9, after V lost 4 bases and J lost 3 bases. Germline V gives CDR1 MNHNS, CDR2 SASEGT. The CDR3 spells CASSAGQGARLTDTQYF. CDR3 bases: TGTGCCAGCAGTGCCGGACAGGGGGCAAGGTTGACAGATACGCAGTATTTT.

This sequence joins TRBV6-5 and TRBJ2-7; 7 bases match TRBD2. The CDR3 is 15 amino acids. Unmatched junction bases numbered 15, after V lost 6 bases and J lost 7 bases. CDR1 is MNHEY and CDR2 is SVGAGI in the germline V gene. CDR3 in DNA: TGTGCCAGCAGCCTTGTGGGGGGACTATCCAGGGAGCAGTACTTC. The encoded protein is CASSLVGGLSREQYF.

The genes are TRBV27 and TRBJ2-5, with D possibly TRBD1 on 6 matching bases. The CDR3 runs to 13 residues. Per germline, CDR1 MNHEY and CDR2 SMNVEV (reference sequence). The V end was cut by 3 bases, the J end by 9 bases, with 14 bases between. The CDR3 DNA is TGTGCCAGCAGTTTCCAGGGGACGAGGGCCCAGTACTTC. This encodes CASSFQGTRAQYF.

V gene TRBV3-1 (or the pseudogene TRBV3-2) combines with J gene TRBJ2-1; TRBD2 matches 8 bases. Germline values: CDR1 LGHDT, CDR2 YNNKEL (reference sequence). The CDR3 length is 14 residues. V lost 3 bases to trimming and J lost 6 bases; unmatched junction nucleotides: 4. For the CDR3, the DNA is TGTGCCAGCAGCCACTTACTAGCGGCCAATGAGCAGTTCTTC. This translates into CASSHLLAANEQFF.

As concerns this clone: Other DNA variants within this sample encode the same CDR3. The CDR3 region has the DNA TGTGCCAGCAGTCAGGGGTATGGCTACACCTTC. Its protein is CASSQGYGYTF. This rearrangement joins TRBV6-5 to TRBJ1-2, with D possibly TRBD1 on 6 matching bases. Trimming shortened V by 5 bases and J by 5 bases, and 6 bases separated the two germline ends. Germline-derived CDR1 and CDR2 are MNHEY and SVGAGI. The CDR3 contains 11 residues.

The V gene is TRBV5-1, the J gene TRBJ1-1; TRBD1 might be the D (6 bases). There are 14 residues in the CDR3. CDR1 and CDR2 (germline): SGHRS, YFSETQ. With 3 bases removed from V and 4 bases from J, the gap between germline ends came to 13 bases. The CDR3 loop reads CASSYRVGITEAFF. The CDR3 DNA reads TGCGCCAGCAGCTACAGGGTAGGGATCACTGAAGCTTTCTTT.

The chain has TRBV28 and TRBJ2-7; tentative D call: TRBD2 (5 bases). Germline V CDR1 and CDR2: MDHEN, SYDVKM. Trimming pared 4 bases from V and 6 bases from J, leaving 13 bases between. The CDR3 spans 13 residues. CDR3 amino acids: CASSSPLRGEQYF. The CDR3 nucleotides are TGTGCCAGCAGTTCCCCCCTCCGGGGCGAGCAGTACTTC. Full variable domain (remainder filled in from reference TRBV28 and TRBJ2-7): DVKVTQSSRYLVKRTGEKVFLECVQDMDHENMFWYRQDPGLGLRLIYFSYDVKMKEKGDIPEGYSVSREKKERFSLILESASTNQTSMYLCASSSPLRGEQYFGPGTRLTVT.

The CDR3 nucleotides are TGTGCCACCCTTCGGGGGGTTGGATCACCCCTCCACTTT. It encodes CATLRGVGSPLHF. The chain has TRBV19 and TRBJ1-6, with D tentatively TRBD1 (5 bases). Germline lookup yields CDR1 LNHDA and CDR2 SQIVND (reference sequence). V lost 10 bases to trimming and J lost 10 bases, with 17 bases between them. The CDR3 loop spans 13 amino acids.